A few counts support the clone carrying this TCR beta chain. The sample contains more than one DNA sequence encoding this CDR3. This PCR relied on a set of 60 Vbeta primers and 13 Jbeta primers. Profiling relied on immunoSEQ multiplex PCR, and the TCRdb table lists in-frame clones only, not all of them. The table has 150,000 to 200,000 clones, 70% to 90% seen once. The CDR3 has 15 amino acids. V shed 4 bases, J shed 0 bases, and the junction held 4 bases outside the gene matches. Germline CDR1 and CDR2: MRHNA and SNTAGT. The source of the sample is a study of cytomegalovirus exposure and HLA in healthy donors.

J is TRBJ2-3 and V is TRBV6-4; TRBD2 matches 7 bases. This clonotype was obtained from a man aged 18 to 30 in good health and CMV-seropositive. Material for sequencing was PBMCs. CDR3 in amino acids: CASSVGGGSTDTQYF. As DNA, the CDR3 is TGTGCCAGCAGTGTGGGCGGGGGTAGCACAGATACGCAGTATTTT.